One and the same sample provided the 18 T cell receptor beta chains below, sequenced in a study of cytomegalovirus exposure and HLA in healthy donors. In the PCR, 60 Vbeta and 13 Jbeta primers were used. Clones were sequenced by immunoSEQ multiplex PCR, and TCRdb holds only the in-frame ones, with some missing. This sample has around 150,000 clones; around 78% occur once, and the top ten carry approximately 1.8%. The sequencing sample was made of PBMCs. The receptors originated from a female donor in good health and CMV-seropositive.

The rearrangement joins TRBV11-2 to TRBJ2-7; TRBD1 matches at 9 bases. Germline trimming cut 1 base from V and 1 base from J; bases unmatched to any gene: 2. The CDR3 runs to 15 residues. CDR1 is SGHAT and CDR2 is FQNNGV in the germline V gene. The CDR3 nucleotides read TGTGCCAGCAGCTTAGGACAGGGGGTTTCCTACGAGCAGTACTTC. Its translation: CASSLGQGVSYEQYF.

J is TRBJ2-5 and V is TRBV6-6, with 9 bases fitting TRBD1. In germline, CDR1 is MNHNY, CDR2 SVGAGI (reference sequence). The CDR3 is 15 amino acids. J was trimmed by 3 bases and V by 6 bases; bases with no gene match: 8. The chain's CDR3 is CASRPHRTGEETQYF. The DNA for the CDR3 is TGTGCCAGCAGACCACACCGGACAGGGGAAGAGACCCAGTACTTC.

This chain connects TRBV6-5 to TRBJ1-4; 11 bases are shared with TRBD1. Germline lookup yields CDR1 MNHEY and CDR2 SVGAGI. This CDR3 spans 15 amino acids. Trimming cost V 7 bases and J 6 bases; bases outside gene matches: 7. The DNA of the CDR3 is TGTGCCAGCACTACCGGACAGGGGGCGCATGAAAAACTGTTTTTT. Translation gives CASTTGQGAHEKLFF.

The rearrangement links TRBV27 to TRBJ2-1; TRBD2 agrees at 9 bases. CDR1 and CDR2 (germline): MNHEY, SMNVEV (reference sequence). CDR3 length: 19 residues. J gave up 7 bases and V 0 bases, and 16 bases lay outside the gene matches. The CDR3 region is CASSLSADRGLAPDNEQFF. For the CDR3, the DNA is TGTGCCAGCAGTTTATCGGCGGATAGGGGACTAGCCCCAGATAATGAGCAGTTCTTC.

The rearrangement joins TRBV2 to TRBJ1-2; 7 nucleotides line up with TRBD1. Looked up from germline, CDR1 is SNHLY and CDR2 is FYNNEI. Unmatched junction bases numbered 21, after V lost 7 bases and J lost 10 bases. The CDR3 has 16 amino acids. CDR3 in DNA: TGTGCCAGCATCAGGGCTACCGGCGACAGGGCCAATGCCTACACCTTC. Its protein is CASIRATGDRANAYTF. The whole variable domain, remainder taken from reference TRBV2 and TRBJ1-2, is EPEVTQTPSHQVTQMGQEVILRCVPISNHLYFYWYRQILGQKVEFLVSFYNNEISEKSEIFDDQFSVERPDGSNFTLKIRSTKLEDSAMYFCASIRATGDRANAYTFGSGTRLTVV.

The rearrangement uses TRBV6-5 and TRBJ1-2; D is undetermined. Trimming cost V 2 bases and J 4 bases, with 8 bases left between them. CDR1 and CDR2 (germline): MNHEY, SVGAGI. This CDR3 has 13 amino acids. This chain's CDR3 is CASSYEGTYGYTF. Here the CDR3 DNA reads TGTGCCAGCAGTTACGAGGGAACCTATGGCTACACCTTC.

The sample holds one count of this clone. The chain recombines TRBV19 with TRBJ2-7; D possibly corresponds to TRBD2 (6 bases). The CDR3 runs to 13 residues. The germline CDR1 and CDR2 sequences are LNHDA and SQIVND (reference sequence). V gave up 4 bases and J gave up 4 bases, with 11 bases separating them. The CDR3 here is CASSTGGVYEQYF. The CDR3 bases are TGTGCCAGTAGTACCGGAGGGGTTTACGAGCAGTACTTC.

The chain carries TRBV11-2 and TRBJ1-4, with D tentatively TRBD1 (5 bases). Germline CDR1 SGHAT, CDR2 FQNNGV. CDR3 length: 15 amino acids. V lost 1 base and J lost 5, with 11 bases in between. The CDR3 bases are TGTGCCAGCAGCTTAGCCCGGGGGAGCAATGAAAAACTGTTTTTT. Residues: CASSLARGSNEKLFF.

This clone turned up a few times. The V call is TRBV19, the J call TRBJ2-5, with TRBD2 matching over 7 bases. This CDR3 contains 14 residues. CDR1 and CDR2 from the germline V gene are LNHDA and SQIVND (reference sequence). V shed 1 base, J shed 1 base, and the junction held 0 bases outside the gene matches. For the CDR3, the DNA is TGTGCCAGTAGTATAGGACTAGCCCAAGAGACCCAGTACTTC. This encodes CASSIGLAQETQYF.

The chain carries TRBV5-5 and TRBJ2-7; TRBD2 aligns across 8 bases. This CDR3 has 15 residues. The germline V gene has CDR1 SGHKS and CDR2 YYEKEE (reference sequence). V was pared by 5 bases and J by 2 bases, with 9 bases of the junction left unmatched. The CDR3 coding sequence is TGTGCCAGCAGTTCTACTAGCGGTCGGACCTACGAGCAGTACTTC. Translating gives CASSSTSGRTYEQYF.

V usage is TRBV5-1 and J usage is TRBJ2-7; perhaps TRBD1 as D (5 bases). This CDR3 is 13 amino acids long. The germline V gene encodes CDR1 SGHRS and CDR2 YFSETQ. V was pared by 0 bases and J by 3 bases, with 7 bases between. This CDR3 is CASSLGQLYEQYF. CDR3 nucleotides: TGCGCCAGCAGCTTGGGACAGCTCTACGAGCAGTACTTC. Based on the CDR3 plus reference TRBV5-1 and TRBJ2-7, the full variable domain is KAGVTQTPRYLIKTRGQQVTLSCSPISGHRSVSWYQQTPGQGLQFLFEYFSETQRNKGNFPGRFSGRQFSNSRSEMNVSTLELGDSALYLCASSLGQLYEQYFGPGTRLTVT.

The chain joins TRBV28 to TRBJ2-1; D possibly corresponds to TRBD1 (6 bases). Germline V gene sequence: CDR1 MDHEN, CDR2 SYDVKM. Deletions cut 6 bases from V and 6 bases from J, with 21 bases between. The CDR3 is 16 residues long. DNA for the CDR3: TGTGCCAGCAGCCCGGGACACCTCTCCTGGGGCAATGAGCAGTTCTTC. Its protein is CASSPGHLSWGNEQFF.

The rearrangement uses TRBV10-3 and TRBJ2-7; TRBD2 matches 7 bases. In germline, CDR1 is ENHRY, CDR2 SYGVKD. CDR3 length equals 13 residues. The V segment lost 5 bases and the J segment 5 bases; nucleotides outside the gene matches: 6. The CDR3 spells CAISQGRGDEQYF. The CDR3 DNA is TGTGCCATCAGTCAGGGTCGGGGGGACGAGCAGTACTTC.

This chain connects TRBV10-2 to TRBJ1-1; unclear D gene. Germline-derived CDR1 and CDR2 are WSHSY and SAAADI. There are 13 residues in the CDR3. Trimming pared 4 bases from V and 1 base from J, leaving 7 bases between. CDR3 bases: TGCGCCAGCAGTGGGGCAGCGAACACTGAAGCTTTCTTT. This codes for CASSGAANTEAFF.

The J gene is TRBJ1-5, the V gene TRBV2; D possibly corresponds to TRBD1 (5 bases). CDR1 is SNHLY and CDR2 is FYNNEI in the germline V gene. Trimming took off 1 base at V and 0 bases at J, with 10 bases between the two ends. The length of the CDR3 is 16 residues. Here the CDR3 reads CASSEEGWFSNQPQHF. DNA for the CDR3: TGTGCCAGCAGTGAAGAGGGGTGGTTTAGCAATCAGCCCCAGCATTTT.

This clone has just a few counts. J is TRBJ1-4 and V is TRBV6-1; 8 positions match TRBD1. Per germline, CDR1 MNHNS and CDR2 SASEGT. Losses at the gene ends were 1 base for V and 4 bases for J; bases not matched to a gene: 2. This CDR3 is 15 amino acids long. The DNA for the CDR3 is TGTGCCAGCAGTGAAGAGGGACAGGTTAATGAAAAACTGTTTTTT. Encoded protein: CASSEEGQVNEKLFF.

The chain employs TRBV6-1 and TRBJ2-7; 9 nucleotides agree with TRBD2. CDR1 is MNHNS and CDR2 is SASEGT in the germline V gene. The length of the CDR3 is 14 residues. Trimming took 3 bases from V and 3 from J; bases not matched to a gene: 3. In DNA form, the CDR3 reads TGTGCCAGCAGTGAGGGGCGGGGGGGCTACGAGCAGTACTTC. The encoded protein is CASSEGRGGYEQYF.

The chain recombines TRBV12-5 with TRBJ2-2; no clear D. The CDR3 is 12 amino acids. V shed 4 bases and J shed 13 bases, with 13 bases lying between them. Germline V CDR1 and CDR2: LGHNT, FRNRAP. In nucleotides, the CDR3 is TGTGCTAGTGGTTCCATCCTAGAGGCGCTGTTTTTT. This codes for CASGSILEALFF.